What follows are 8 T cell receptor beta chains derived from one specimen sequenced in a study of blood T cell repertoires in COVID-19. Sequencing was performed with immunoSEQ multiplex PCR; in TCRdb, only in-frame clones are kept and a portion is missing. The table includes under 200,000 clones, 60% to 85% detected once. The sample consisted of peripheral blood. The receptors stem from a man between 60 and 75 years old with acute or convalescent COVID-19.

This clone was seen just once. The CDR3 is CAVHPGGEETQYF. The CDR3 coding sequence is TGTGCCGTACACCCAGGGGGCGAGGAGACCCAGTACTTC. The chain joins TRBV6-5 to TRBJ2-5, with 8 bases aligning to TRBD1. From germline, CDR1 is MNHEY and CDR2 SVGAGI. The CDR3 has 13 residues. The V segment lost 11 bases and the J segment 5 bases; nucleotides outside the gene matches: 10.

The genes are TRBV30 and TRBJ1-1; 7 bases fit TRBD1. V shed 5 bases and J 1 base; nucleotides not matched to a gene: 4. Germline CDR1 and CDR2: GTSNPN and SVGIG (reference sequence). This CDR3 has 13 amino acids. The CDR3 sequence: CAWGRQGNTEAFF. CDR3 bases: TGTGCCTGGGGGAGACAGGGGAACACTGAAGCTTTCTTT.

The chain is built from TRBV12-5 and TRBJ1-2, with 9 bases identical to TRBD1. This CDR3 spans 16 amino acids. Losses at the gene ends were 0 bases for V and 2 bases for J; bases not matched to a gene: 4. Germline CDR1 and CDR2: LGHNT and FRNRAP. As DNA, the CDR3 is TGTGCTAGTGGTTTGGTATCCGGACAGGGGAACTATGGCTACACCTTC. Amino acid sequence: CASGLVSGQGNYGYTF. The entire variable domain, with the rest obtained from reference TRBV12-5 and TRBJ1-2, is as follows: DARVTQTPRHKVTEMGQEVTMRCQPILGHNTVFWYRQTMMQGLELLAYFRNRAPLDDSGMPKDRFSAEMPDATLATLKIQPSEPRDSAVYFCASGLVSGQGNYGYTFGSGTRLTVV.

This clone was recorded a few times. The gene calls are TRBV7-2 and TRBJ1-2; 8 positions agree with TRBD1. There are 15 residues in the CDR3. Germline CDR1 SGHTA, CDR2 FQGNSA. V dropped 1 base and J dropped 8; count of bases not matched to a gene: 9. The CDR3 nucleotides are TGTGCCAGCAGCTTAGTAGACAGGGGAAGAGGGGGCTACACCTTC. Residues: CASSLVDRGRGGYTF.

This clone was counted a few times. For the CDR3, the DNA is TGTGCCAGCAGTGAGGCATCGCGAGGGATCTCTGGGGCCAACGTCCTGACTTTC. Translated: CASSEASRGISGANVLTF. The V and J genes are TRBV6-1 and TRBJ2-6; a weak D match, TRBD2 (5 bases). This CDR3 comprises 18 residues. CDR1 is MNHNS and CDR2 is SASEGT in the germline V gene. Trimming cost V 3 bases and J 0 bases, with 15 bases left between them.

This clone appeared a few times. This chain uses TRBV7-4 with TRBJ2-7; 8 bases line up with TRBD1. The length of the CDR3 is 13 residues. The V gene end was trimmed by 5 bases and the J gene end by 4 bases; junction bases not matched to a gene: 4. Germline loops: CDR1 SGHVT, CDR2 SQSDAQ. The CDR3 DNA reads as TGTGCCAGCAGCCAGGACAGGGCTTACGAGCAGTACTTC. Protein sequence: CASSQDRAYEQYF.

DNA of the CDR3: TGTGCCAGCAGCCACGGACAGGTCTACGAGCAGTACTTC. It specifies CASSHGQVYEQYF. V gene TRBV27 combines with J gene TRBJ2-7; 7 positions match TRBD1. Germline trimming cut 6 bases from V and 3 bases from J; bases unmatched to any gene: 5. CDR3 length equals 13 residues. Germline-derived CDR1 and CDR2 are MNHEY and SMNVEV (reference sequence).

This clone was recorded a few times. For the CDR3, the DNA is TGTGCCTGGAGTCCCCGGACAGGGCTCGGCTATGGCTACACCTTC. The encoded protein is CAWSPRTGLGYGYTF. The gene calls are TRBV30 and TRBJ1-2; 8 bases fit TRBD1. The CDR3 is 15 residues long. J was trimmed by 4 bases and V by 2 bases; bases with no gene match: 9. The germline V gene has CDR1 GTSNPN and CDR2 SVGIG (reference sequence).